The 3 T cell receptor beta chains presented below share a single source sample, sequenced in a study of blood T cell repertoires in COVID-19. The data were produced by immunoSEQ multiplex PCR, yet TCRdb's version contains in-frame clones alone and is incomplete. The sample includes about 220,000 clones, about 90% of them seen just once. Sequenced material: PBMCs or T cells enriched from blood (not recorded which). The receptors derive from a woman aged 50 to 60 with acute COVID-19.

Ten or more counts support this clone. The chain is built from TRBV2 and TRBJ1-5, with TRBD1 matching over 8 bases. The V gene end was trimmed by 4 bases and the J gene end by 4 bases; junction bases not matched to a gene: 15. Germline CDR1 SNHLY, CDR2 FYNNEI. The CDR3 is 18 residues long. The CDR3 loop is CASSVPGQGNVYNQPQHF. CDR3 in DNA: TGTGCCAGCAGTGTACCTGGACAGGGAAATGTATATAATCAGCCCCAGCATTTT.

V is TRBV7-9 and J is TRBJ1-2; a possible D gene is TRBD1 (6 bases). The CDR3 spans 14 residues. Deletions cut 2 bases from V and 8 bases from J, with 15 bases between. Per germline, CDR1 SEHNR and CDR2 FQNEAQ (reference sequence). In DNA form, the CDR3 reads TGTGCCAGCAGCTTATTGGGCAGGGGCGTCGGCTACACCTTC. It is translated as CASSLLGRGVGYTF.

The rearrangement joins TRBV11-2 to TRBJ1-2, with TRBD1 identical over 9 bases. V was clipped by 3 bases and J by 13 bases; unmatched bases: 3. The CDR3 contains 11 residues. Germline V CDR1 and CDR2: SGHAT, FQNNGV. The CDR3, as DNA: TGTGCCAGCAGCTTGGACAGGGGTGGCACCTTC. Amino acid sequence: CASSLDRGGTF.